Listed below are T cell receptor beta chains from one sample, sequenced in a study of beta chain features in type 1 diabetes. Method: immunoSEQ multiplex PCR; TCRdb's copy keeps in-frame clones and lacks some. Here the sample spans over 200,000 clones, around 9.9% being singletons. The specimen sequenced was naive CD4+ T cells from blood. The source of these receptors is a young man with type 1 diabetes. The CDR3 runs from the conserved cysteine through the conserved F or W. D genes are given only for firm matches. Clone size, where shown, is once, few, many, or a class for clones that have expanded.

d_call | j_call | v_call | clone_size | cdr3_nt | cdr3_aa
NA | TRBJ2-7 | TRBV28 | few | TGTGCCAGCAGTTCCCCCGGGACAACTTCCTACGAGCAGTACTTC | CASSSPGTTSYEQYF
NA | TRBJ1-5 | TRBV28 | NA | TGTGCCAGCAGTTTGTACGGTGGCAATCAGCCCCAGCATTTT | CASSLYGGNQPQHF
TRBD1 | TRBJ1-2 | TRBV7-2 | NA | TGTGCCAGCAGCCGACAGGGAGGAGGCAACTATGGCTACACCTTC | CASSRQGGGNYGYTF
TRBD1 | TRBJ2-1 | TRBV7-2 | NA | TGTGCCAGCAGCTTGTCCAGGGGGCTAGGTTTAAATGAGCAGTTCTTC | CASSLSRGLGLNEQFF
TRBD2 | TRBJ2-2 | TRBV9 | NA | TGTGCCAGCAGCGTTACTAGCGGGGGCGACGGGGAGCTGTTTTTT | CASSVTSGGDGELFF
NA | TRBJ2-7 | TRBV29-1 | few | TGCAGCGCCGGGGCGGGACAGACCTACGAGCAGTACTTC | CSAGAGQTYEQYF
TRBD2 | TRBJ2-3 | TRBV7-3 | NA | TGTGCCAGCAGCCTTAGCGGGGGGGCTGCAGATACGCAGTATTTT | CASSLSGGAADTQYF
TRBD1 | TRBJ1-1 | TRBV5-1 | NA | TGCGCCAGCAGCTTGGCCCAGGGGGGCACTGAAGCTTTCTTT | CASSLAQGGTEAFF
NA | TRBJ2-7 | TRBV6-5 | few | TGTGCCAGCAGTTACTCGTCACGCCTACCCGACGAGCAGTACTTC | CASSYSSRLPDEQYF
NA | TRBJ2-1 | TRBV7-9 | few | TGTGCCAGCAGCAGACGGGGGGCAGACAATGAGCAGTTCTTC | CASSRRGADNEQFF
TRBD2 | TRBJ2-5 | TRBV5-1 | few | TGCGCCAGCAGCTTGGGACTAGCACCTTCCTCGGTGACTTTGGAGACCCAGTACTTC | CASSLGLAPSSVTLETQYF
NA | TRBJ2-3 | TRBV6-5 | NA | TGTGCCAGCAGTTACTCCGGCGGGGAGACGCAGTATTTT | CASSYSGGETQYF
NA | TRBJ1-2 | TRBV4-1 | NA | TGCGCCAGCAGCCAAGTAGACAGAGGAGCGGGCTACACCTTC | CASSQVDRGAGYTF
NA | TRBJ1-6 | TRBV25-1 | few | NA | CASSEWGQGAHF
TRBD2 | TRBJ2-1 | TRBV7-2 | few | TGTGCCAGCAGCCGCCGGGGGGGACCCAATGAGCAGTTCTTC | CASSRRGGPNEQFF
NA | TRBJ1-1 | TRBV29-1 | NA | TGCAGCGCTTTGTCCTTCGGTGAAGCTTTCTTT | CSALSFGEAFF
NA | TRBJ1-3 | TRBV29-1 | few | TGCAGCGTTATGGATCTCGGGAACACCATATATTTT | CSVMDLGNTIYF
NA | TRBJ2-5 | TRBV4-2 | NA | TGTGCCAGCAGCATGGGGGGGCCCCAAGAGACCCAGTACTTC | CASSMGGPQETQYF
NA | TRBJ1-5 | TRBV30 | NA | TGTGCCTGGAGTGGAATGAGGTCTCAGCCCCAGCATTTT | CAWSGMRSQPQHF
TRBD2 | TRBJ2-5 | TRBV2 | NA | TGTGCCAGCAGTGATAGGTGGTCGCGGGAGCCGGGGGAGACCCAGTACTTC | CASSDRWSREPGETQYF
NA | TRBJ2-2 | TRBV5-5 | NA | TGTGCCAGCGGCCCCAGGTTCGTGGCCGGGGAGCTGTTTTTT | CASGPRFVAGELFF
NA | TRBJ2-3 | TRBV5-1 | few | TGCGCCAGCAGCTTGTTCCCCCCCAGTGACAGTCGGTCCCCGCAGTATTTT | CASSLFPPSDSRSPQYF
NA | TRBJ2-7 | TRBV9 | NA | TGTGCCAGCAGCGTAGGTCCAGGGAACGAGCAGTACTTC | CASSVGPGNEQYF